Each of the 2 T cell receptor beta chains below was sequenced from the same sample in a study of Tregs in tolerant kidney transplant recipients. Sequencing was performed with immunoSEQ multiplex PCR; in TCRdb, only in-frame clones are kept and a portion is missing. Here the sample spans 200,000 to 300,000 clones, about four fifths being singletons. Sequenced material: CD4+ T cells from blood. These TCRs come from a human donor in good health.

This clone was detected only a few times. The chain recombines TRBV2 with TRBJ1-2, with a tentative D call TRBD1 (6 bases). CDR1 and CDR2 from the germline V gene are SNHLY and FYNNEI. Trimming shortened V by 3 bases and J by 8 bases, and 13 bases separated the two germline ends. This CDR3 spans 13 amino acids. The CDR3 nucleotides read TGTGCCAGCAGTGATGGGGGGCGCGTAGGCTACACCTTC. This codes for CASSDGGRVGYTF.

This clone was counted a single time. The CDR3 is CASSEWGGAGELFF. The CDR3 DNA is TGTGCCAGCAGTGAATGGGGGGGAGCGGGGGAGCTGTTTTTT. The rearrangement joins TRBV6-1 to TRBJ2-2; 7 nucleotides match TRBD2. V trimming: 2 bases; J trimming: 8 bases; junction bases outside the gene matches: 5. The CDR3 covers 14 residues. Germline V CDR1 and CDR2: MNHNS, SASEGT.